This is a list of T cell receptor beta chains from one sample in a study of blood T cell repertoires in COVID-19. TCRdb's table, derived via immunoSEQ multiplex PCR, lists solely in-frame clones and lacks some. The sample records roughly 260,000 clones, approximately 86% being singletons. The specimen sequenced was peripheral blood. The receptors derive from a woman younger than 30 with acute or convalescent COVID-19. Both conserved end residues are part of each CDR3. D genes are given only for firm matches. Size is stated for part of the rows, as once, few or many counts, or as a class when the clone is expanded.

d_gene: TRBD1; v_gene: TRBV7-9; abundance: NA; j_gene: TRBJ2-5; CDR3nt: TGTGCCAGCAGCTCTGGACAGGGGGTGGGTCGTGAGACCCAGTACTTC; CDR3aa: CASSSGQGVGRETQYF
d_gene: TRBD1; v_gene: TRBV11-2; abundance: once; j_gene: TRBJ1-4; CDR3nt: TGTGCCAGCAGCTTAGTCGGGACAGGAGTTGAAAAACTGTTTTTT; CDR3aa: CASSLVGTGVEKLFF
d_gene: TRBD1; v_gene: TRBV11-2; abundance: once; j_gene: TRBJ1-1; CDR3nt: TGTGCCAGCAGCGCGGACAGGGTGAACACTGAAGCTTTCTTT; CDR3aa: CASSADRVNTEAFF
d_gene: NA; v_gene: TRBV18; abundance: few; j_gene: TRBJ1-1; CDR3nt: TGTGCCAGCTCACCACTGGCCACGGGGGTGTACACTGAAGCTTTCTTT; CDR3aa: CASSPLATGVYTEAFF
d_gene: TRBD1; v_gene: TRBV5-1; abundance: NA; j_gene: TRBJ1-4; CDR3nt: TGCGCCAGCAGCTTGAGTACAGGGGGCAATGAAAAACTGTTTTTT; CDR3aa: CASSLSTGGNEKLFF
d_gene: NA; v_gene: TRBV10-2; abundance: NA; j_gene: TRBJ1-2; CDR3nt: TGCGCCAGCAGTGGTACGGGGGACTATGGCTACACCTTC; CDR3aa: CASSGTGDYGYTF
d_gene: TRBD2; v_gene: TRBV28; abundance: NA; j_gene: TRBJ2-3; CDR3nt: TGTGCCAGCAGTTCCCCCCCCCTAGCGGGACTTGAGGCTACGCAGTATTTT; CDR3aa: CASSSPPLAGLEATQYF
d_gene: NA; v_gene: TRBV5-6; abundance: NA; j_gene: TRBJ1-2; CDR3nt: TGTGCCAGCAGCCCGGGACTCGCCGGGTCCGTCTATGGCTACACCTTC; CDR3aa: CASSPGLAGSVYGYTF
d_gene: TRBD2; v_gene: TRBV9; abundance: NA; j_gene: TRBJ2-7; CDR3nt: TGTGCCAGCAGCGGTAGCGGGAGGGGGTTTTACGAGCAGTACTTC; CDR3aa: CASSGSGRGFYEQYF
d_gene: NA; v_gene: TRBV6-6; abundance: few; j_gene: TRBJ1-6; CDR3nt: TGTGCCAGCAGTTGGGAGGGACGGGGGAAAACACCCCTCCACTTT; CDR3aa: CASSWEGRGKTPLHF
d_gene: TRBD2; v_gene: TRBV3-1/TRBV3-2; abundance: few; j_gene: TRBJ2-2; CDR3nt: TGTGCCAGCAGCCTGGGACTAGCGGGATTTGCCGGGGAGCTGTTTTTT; CDR3aa: CASSLGLAGFAGELFF
d_gene: NA; v_gene: TRBV4-2; abundance: few; j_gene: TRBJ1-2; CDR3nt: TGTGCCAGCAGCCAAGGTTGGGGCCAGCCGCGAGGCTACACCTTC; CDR3aa: CASSQGWGQPRGYTF
d_gene: TRBD1; v_gene: TRBV19; abundance: NA; j_gene: TRBJ1-5; CDR3nt: TGTGCCAGTAGTATAGAGGGGGCGACAGGGGCTAGTCTCCAGCATTTT; CDR3aa: CASSIEGATGASLQHF
d_gene: NA; v_gene: TRBV24-1; abundance: NA; j_gene: TRBJ2-3; CDR3nt: TGTGCCACCAGTGATCCAGGGTACACAGATACGCAGTATTTT; CDR3aa: CATSDPGYTDTQYF
d_gene: TRBD2; v_gene: TRBV29-1; abundance: NA; j_gene: TRBJ2-1; CDR3nt: TGCAGCGCCCGGGGACTAGCGGGAGGTAATGAGCAGTTCTTC; CDR3aa: CSARGLAGGNEQFF
d_gene: NA; v_gene: TRBV11-1; abundance: NA; j_gene: TRBJ2-1; CDR3nt: TGTGCCAGCAGCTTTACGACAGGGAGGAATGAGCAGTTCTTC; CDR3aa: CASSFTTGRNEQFF
d_gene: NA; v_gene: TRBV5-5; abundance: NA; j_gene: TRBJ1-2; CDR3nt: TGTGCCAGCAGCCGCGCAGGGCAGGGCTACACCTTC; CDR3aa: CASSRAGQGYTF
d_gene: TRBD1; v_gene: TRBV3-1/TRBV3-2; abundance: NA; j_gene: TRBJ2-6; CDR3nt: TGTGCCAGCAGCCCTCGTGGACAGGGGGCTAACTCTGGGGCCAACGTCCTGACTTTC; CDR3aa: CASSPRGQGANSGANVLTF
d_gene: NA; v_gene: TRBV4-2; abundance: NA; j_gene: TRBJ2-7; CDR3nt: TGTGCCAGCAGCCAAGATCGCAGGTCAGGGGTCCCCTACGAGCAGTACTTC; CDR3aa: CASSQDRRSGVPYEQYF
d_gene: NA; v_gene: TRBV2; abundance: NA; j_gene: TRBJ2-7; CDR3nt: TGTGCCAGCAGTGACGGACTTTCACCTTACTACGAGCAGTACTTC; CDR3aa: CASSDGLSPYYEQYF
d_gene: NA; v_gene: TRBV27; abundance: once; j_gene: TRBJ2-3; CDR3nt: TGTGCCAGCAGTTTGGCGGGTGGGATAGATACGCAGTATTTT; CDR3aa: CASSLAGGIDTQYF
d_gene: TRBD2; v_gene: TRBV6-1; abundance: NA; j_gene: TRBJ2-3; CDR3nt: TGTGCCAGCAGTGAAGCTGTAGTGGGACTAGCGGGAGGTAGCACAGATACGCAGTATTTT; CDR3aa: CASSEAVVGLAGGSTDTQYF
d_gene: NA; v_gene: TRBV4-1; abundance: few; j_gene: TRBJ2-3; CDR3nt: TGCGCCAGCAGCCAACCGGACAGGCGGGGAGATACGCAGTATTTT; CDR3aa: CASSQPDRRGDTQYF
d_gene: NA; v_gene: TRBV6-1; abundance: NA; j_gene: TRBJ1-3; CDR3nt: TGTGCCAGCAGTGAAGCGGACTTCTCTGGAAACACCATATATTTT; CDR3aa: CASSEADFSGNTIYF
d_gene: NA; v_gene: TRBV7-6; abundance: NA; j_gene: TRBJ1-6; CDR3nt: TGTGCCAGCAGCTTAGCGGCGGGCTATAATTCACCCCTCCACTTT; CDR3aa: CASSLAAGYNSPLHF
d_gene: NA; v_gene: TRBV9; abundance: NA; j_gene: TRBJ1-1; CDR3nt: TGTGCCAGCAGCGTAGGGGCAGGGGAGAACACTGAAGCTTTCTTT; CDR3aa: CASSVGAGENTEAFF
d_gene: NA; v_gene: TRBV5-1; abundance: NA; j_gene: TRBJ1-1; CDR3nt: TGCGCCAGCAGCTTGGGACAGAGAACTGAAGCTTTCTTT; CDR3aa: CASSLGQRTEAFF
d_gene: TRBD1; v_gene: TRBV12-5; abundance: once; j_gene: TRBJ1-3; CDR3nt: TGTGCTAGTGGGCTACCGGGACAGAAAGGAAACACCATATATTTT; CDR3aa: CASGLPGQKGNTIYF
d_gene: TRBD2; v_gene: TRBV18; abundance: NA; j_gene: TRBJ2-1; CDR3nt: TGTGCCAGCTCAGAGGTAGCGGGAGTTCCTGAGCAGTTCTTC; CDR3aa: CASSEVAGVPEQFF
d_gene: TRBD1; v_gene: TRBV14; abundance: NA; j_gene: TRBJ2-2; CDR3nt: TGTGCCAGCAGCTTGGGACAGGTGAACACCGGGGAGCTGTTTTTT; CDR3aa: CASSLGQVNTGELFF
d_gene: TRBD2; v_gene: TRBV5-5; abundance: NA; j_gene: TRBJ2-1; CDR3nt: TGTGCCAGCAGCCGTTTACCTTACCCCGGACTAGAAGACTACAATGAGCAGTTCTTC; CDR3aa: CASSRLPYPGLEDYNEQFF
d_gene: NA; v_gene: TRBV21-1; abundance: once; j_gene: TRBJ2-7; CDR3nt: TGTGCCAGCAGCAGACGGGGGGCGGGAGAATCCTACGAGCAGTACTTC; CDR3aa: CASSRRGAGESYEQYF
d_gene: TRBD1; v_gene: TRBV28; abundance: once; j_gene: TRBJ1-1; CDR3nt: TGTGCCAGCAGGACAGGGTTCGGGGCTGAAGCTTTCTTT; CDR3aa: CASRTGFGAEAFF
d_gene: NA; v_gene: TRBV6-2/TRBV6-3; abundance: NA; j_gene: TRBJ2-7; CDR3nt: TGTGCCAGCAGTTACTCGACGGTGGTCGGGGAGCAGTACTTC; CDR3aa: CASSYSTVVGEQYF
d_gene: TRBD2; v_gene: TRBV10-3; abundance: NA; j_gene: TRBJ2-7; CDR3nt: TGTGCCATCAGTGACTCCGCCGGACTAGCCACCTACGAGCAGTACTTC; CDR3aa: CAISDSAGLATYEQYF
d_gene: TRBD1; v_gene: TRBV30; abundance: NA; j_gene: TRBJ1-2; CDR3nt: TGTGCCTGGAGTTCAGGGGGTTATGGCTACACCTTC; CDR3aa: CAWSSGGYGYTF
d_gene: TRBD1; v_gene: TRBV18; abundance: NA; j_gene: TRBJ2-7; CDR3nt: TGTGCCAGCACGGGACAGGGGGGCACCTACGAGCAGTACTTC; CDR3aa: CASTGQGGTYEQYF
d_gene: NA; v_gene: TRBV27; abundance: NA; j_gene: TRBJ1-5; CDR3nt: TGTGCCAGCAGTTTAGAGTTTACAGGGACCCAGCATTTT; CDR3aa: CASSLEFTGTQHF
d_gene: TRBD2; v_gene: TRBV29-1; abundance: few; j_gene: TRBJ2-1; CDR3nt: TGCAGCGTTGAAGGACGGGGACTGACTAGCGGTGAGCAGTTCTTC; CDR3aa: CSVEGRGLTSGEQFF
d_gene: TRBD2; v_gene: TRBV3-1/TRBV3-2; abundance: NA; j_gene: TRBJ2-1; CDR3nt: TGTGCCAGCAGCCAAGAGACTAGCGGGAGGTACAATGAGCAGTTCTTC; CDR3aa: CASSQETSGRYNEQFF
d_gene: TRBD1; v_gene: TRBV7-2; abundance: once; j_gene: TRBJ2-7; CDR3nt: TGTGCCAGCAGCTGGACCGGGACAGGTCTCTACGAGCAGTACTTC; CDR3aa: CASSWTGTGLYEQYF
d_gene: TRBD2; v_gene: TRBV29-1; abundance: NA; j_gene: TRBJ2-3; CDR3nt: TGCAGCGTTGCAAGACTAGCGGGAGATGCCACAGATACGCAGTATTTT; CDR3aa: CSVARLAGDATDTQYF
d_gene: TRBD1; v_gene: TRBV6-5; abundance: NA; j_gene: TRBJ2-7; CDR3nt: TGTGCCAGCAGTTACGCACCGGGACAGGGAGCCCACGAGCAGTACTTC; CDR3aa: CASSYAPGQGAHEQYF
d_gene: TRBD2; v_gene: TRBV7-7; abundance: NA; j_gene: TRBJ2-5; CDR3nt: TGTGCTAGCAGCTTATTTCTAGCGGAACAAGAGACCCAGTACTTC; CDR3aa: CASSLFLAEQETQYF
d_gene: TRBD1; v_gene: TRBV9; abundance: NA; j_gene: TRBJ1-6; CDR3nt: TGTGCCAGCAGCGGTGGACAGGGTGGCGATTCACCCCTCCACTTT; CDR3aa: CASSGGQGGDSPLHF